This TCR beta chain derives from a study of blood T cell repertoires in COVID-19. The wider study: The study drew acute and convalescent COVID-19 samples from the United States, Italy and Spain.

Germline V gives CDR1 MNHEY, CDR2 SVGAGI. The V gene lost 2 bases and the J gene lost 5 bases, with 9 bases spanning the gap. The CDR3 is 13 residues long. Repertoires were generated with immunoSEQ multiplex PCR, while TCRdb's copy carries only in-frame clones and drops some. Seen here are approximately 200,000 clones, around 85% observed once, and the top ten hold 1.1%. The clonotype originates from a man younger than 40 with acute or convalescent COVID-19. This chain links TRBV6-5 with TRBJ1-1; D call uncertain. The sample consisted of peripheral blood. In nucleotides, the CDR3 is TGTGCCAGCAGTTACAATACTTTGACTGAAGCTTTCTTT. This gives the protein CASSYNTLTEAFF.